These 27 T cell receptor beta chains originate from one sample sequenced in a study of blood T cell repertoires in COVID-19. Some clones are missing from TCRdb's copy, which holds only in-frame ones; the method was immunoSEQ multiplex PCR. The repertoire holds 150,000 to 200,000 clones, with 90% as singletons. Sequencing used peripheral blood. These receptors all stem from a middle-aged man with acute or convalescent COVID-19.

The chain recombines TRBV10-3 with TRBJ2-1, with 9 bases fitting TRBD1. Trimming removed 6 bases from V and 2 bases from J; junction bases left unmatched: 5. This CDR3 is built from 15 residues. Germline assignment: CDR1 ENHRY and CDR2 SYGVKD. CDR3 sequence: CAIRSTGGAYNEQFF. Here the CDR3 DNA reads TGTGCCATCAGGAGTACAGGGGGCGCCTACAATGAGCAGTTCTTC.

The V call is TRBV14, the J call TRBJ2-5; possible D gene TRBD1, 5 bases. Trimming left V 6 bases short and J 5 bases short, with 16 bases between. The CDR3 sequence is 14 residues long. In germline, CDR1 is SGHDN, CDR2 FVKESK. The CDR3 DNA reads as TGTGCCAGCAGGCGAAGGGGTTCGGGTGAGACCCAGTACTTC. Its translation: CASRRRGSGETQYF.

The V and J genes are TRBV12-3 or TRBV12-4 and TRBJ1-4, with D unresolved. The CDR3 is 13 residues long. V lost 0 bases and J 12 bases, leaving 11 bases between the germline ends. DNA of the CDR3: TGTGCCAGCAGTTTAGCTTCCGGTACCGAACTGTTTTTT. Translation: CASSLASGTELFF.

The CDR3 is CSVSYTDTQYF. The CDR3 nucleotides read TGCAGCGTTAGCTACACAGATACGCAGTATTTT. V and J are TRBV29-1 and TRBJ2-3; D remains ambiguous. In germline, CDR1 is SQVTM, CDR2 ANQGSEA. The V and J ends lost 5 bases and 2 bases respectively, with 5 bases between them. The CDR3 sequence is 11 residues long.

The rearrangement links TRBV6-2 or TRBV6-3 to TRBJ2-2; 8 bases line up with TRBD2. The germline V gene has CDR1 MNHEY and CDR2 SVGEGT. There are 19 residues in the CDR3. V dropped 0 bases and J dropped 0; count of bases not matched to a gene: 9. The CDR3 sequence is CASSYSTVAGGPNTGELFF. CDR3 in DNA: TGTGCCAGCAGTTACTCGACCGTGGCGGGGGGCCCGAACACCGGGGAGCTGTTTTTT.

The V call is TRBV7-3, the J call TRBJ2-3; TRBD2 might be the D (6 bases). Trimming shortened V by 0 bases and J by 2 bases, and 15 bases separated the two germline ends. The CDR3 has 17 amino acids. CDR1 is SGHTA, CDR2 FQGTGA, per germline. CDR3 sequence (DNA): TGTGCCAGCAGCTTAACCATGGCGGCGGGGCCCACAGATACGCAGTATTTT. Translating gives CASSLTMAAGPTDTQYF.

This chain uses TRBV11-2 with TRBJ2-2; TRBD2 agrees at 13 bases. After removal of 5 bases from V and 2 bases from J, the junction contained 5 bases not matched to a gene. The CDR3 runs 17 residues. CDR1 and CDR2 from the germline V gene are SGHAT and FQNNGV. The DNA of the CDR3 is TGTGCCAGCAGCGTGGGACTAGCGGGAATAAACACCGGGGAGCTGTTTTTT. Residues: CASSVGLAGINTGELFF.

The chain combines TRBV30 with TRBJ1-1; a weak D match, TRBD1 (5 bases). Germline CDR1 GTSNPN, CDR2 SVGIG (reference sequence). This CDR3 is 14 amino acids long. V was trimmed by 5 bases and J by 4 bases, leaving 17 bases between them. The chain's CDR3 is CAWGRGGTSTEAFF. The CDR3, as DNA: TGTGCCTGGGGGCGAGGAGGGACCTCCACTGAAGCTTTCTTT.

This clone was picked up a small number of times. The chain is built from TRBV27 and TRBJ2-7, with 12 bases matching TRBD2. This CDR3 spans 14 amino acids. In germline, CDR1 is MNHEY, CDR2 SMNVEV (reference sequence). The V gene end was trimmed by 5 bases and the J gene end by 5 bases; junction bases not matched to a gene: 4. As DNA, the CDR3 is TGTGCCAGCAGTACACGGACTAGCGGGGACGAGCAGTACTTC. Protein sequence: CASSTRTSGDEQYF.

This chain uses TRBV6-2 or TRBV6-3 with TRBJ1-2; D perhaps matches TRBD1 (6 bases). Germline V lookup: CDR1 MNHEY, CDR2 SVGEGT. The CDR3 has 13 amino acids. Trimming took 6 bases from V and 4 from J, leaving 12 bases between them. Here the CDR3 reads CASSIGQFYGYTF. In nucleotides, the CDR3 is TGTGCCAGCAGCATCGGACAGTTCTATGGCTACACCTTC.

As DNA, the CDR3 is TGCGCCAGCAGCCAAGATTTGGGGCGCCCCAATTCACCCCTCCACTTT. Translation gives CASSQDLGRPNSPLHF. The chain recombines TRBV4-1 with TRBJ1-6, with TRBD1 as a possible D gene (5 bases). The V gene's germline CDR1 is MGHRA and CDR2 YSYEKL. Trimming removed 0 bases from V and 7 bases from J, with 13 bases in between. The CDR3 runs to 16 residues.

The rearrangement links TRBV12-3 or TRBV12-4 to TRBJ1-6; D not certain. V gave up 6 bases and J gave up 8 bases, with 11 bases separating them. This CDR3 has 13 amino acids. The CDR3 DNA follows: TGTGCCAGCAGCACCGTGGAGGATTCACCCCTCCACTTT. This encodes CASSTVEDSPLHF.

V and J are TRBV19 and TRBJ2-7; 7 positions match TRBD1. Germline V gene sequence: CDR1 LNHDA, CDR2 SQIVND (reference sequence). The J segment lost 3 bases and the V segment lost 4 bases, leaving 9 bases of the junction unmatched. This CDR3 region has 15 residues. This CDR3 reads CASSTYLTGVYEQYF. In nucleotides, the CDR3 is TGTGCCAGTAGTACCTACCTCACAGGGGTCTACGAGCAGTACTTC.

In regard to this clone: One end of the junction fails to match germline, which may point to a read error. The V call is TRBV3-1 (or the pseudogene TRBV3-2), the J call TRBJ1-2, with 10 bases that match TRBD1. From germline, CDR1 is LGHDT and CDR2 YNNKEL (reference sequence). The CDR3 spans 12 residues. In nucleotides, the CDR3 is TGTGCCAGCAGCCAAGTCAGACAGGGGGCAACGTTT. Protein: CASSQVRQGATF.

This rearrangement joins TRBV29-1 to TRBJ1-4, with TRBD1 matching 7 bases. The trim removed 7 bases at V and 4 bases at J, leaving 9 bases unmatched. This CDR3 has 14 amino acids. The V gene's germline CDR1 is SQVTM and CDR2 ANQGSEA. DNA of the CDR3: TGCAGCGCCGCCGACAGGGCGAATAATGAAAAACTGTTTTTT. The encoded protein is CSAADRANNEKLFF.

In DNA form, the CDR3 reads TGTGCCAGCAGCCAAGATTCCGCGGGAGAGACCCAGTACTTC. This translates into CASSQDSAGETQYF. The chain recombines TRBV3-1 (or the pseudogene TRBV3-2) with TRBJ2-5; D perhaps matches TRBD2 (5 bases). This CDR3 has 14 residues. Trimming removed 0 bases from V and 4 bases from J, with 9 bases in between. Germline assignment: CDR1 LGHDT and CDR2 YNNKEL (reference sequence).

This chain joins TRBV18 and TRBJ2-7; D is undetermined. The germline CDR1 and CDR2 sequences are KGHSH and LQKENI. V lost 5 bases, J lost 0 bases, and 5 bases lay in between. The CDR3 sequence is 12 residues long. The CDR3 DNA is TGTGCCAGCTCATCCAGCTCCTACGAGCAGTACGTC. It encodes CASSSSSYEQYV.

V gene TRBV11-2 combines with J gene TRBJ2-7, with a tentative D call TRBD1 (6 bases). Trimming removed 7 bases at V and 3 bases at J, with 10 bases between. CDR1 and CDR2 from the germline V gene are SGHAT and FQNNGV. This CDR3 region has 12 residues. The CDR3 region has the DNA TGTGCCAGCACTGGACAGAACTACGAGCAGTACTTC. Amino acids: CASTGQNYEQYF.

The V and J genes are TRBV3-1 (or the pseudogene TRBV3-2) and TRBJ1-1; unclear D gene. Germline CDR1 and CDR2: LGHDT and YNNKEL (reference sequence). This CDR3 region has 14 residues. V was trimmed by 4 bases and J by 0 bases, leaving 9 bases between them. Here the CDR3 reads CASSPRLVNTEAFF. CDR3 coding DNA: TGTGCCAGCAGCCCTAGGTTGGTGAACACTGAAGCTTTCTTT.

This chain joins TRBV29-1 and TRBJ2-1; D remains ambiguous. Trimming removed 3 bases at V and 1 base at J, with 4 bases between. CDR3 length equals 12 residues. Germline lookup yields CDR1 SQVTM and CDR2 ANQGSEA. This CDR3 is CSVERSYNEQFF. The CDR3 DNA follows: TGCAGCGTTGAGCGGTCCTACAATGAGCAGTTCTTC.

This clone was detected a few times. J is TRBJ2-2 and V is TRBV15; maybe TRBD1 (6 bases). This CDR3 contains 15 residues. The V end lost 2 bases, the J end lost 6 bases, and 13 bases lay between the germline ends. Looked up from germline, CDR1 is LNHNV and CDR2 is YYDKDF (reference sequence). CDR3: CATSRNREAAGELFF. In nucleotides, the CDR3 is TGTGCCACCAGCAGAAACAGGGAAGCCGCCGGGGAGCTGTTTTTT.

On this clone: The same CDR3 is also encoded by other DNA sequences in this sample. The rearrangement links TRBV5-1 to TRBJ1-6; 8 bases agree with TRBD1. V gave up 4 bases and J gave up 8 bases; unmatched junction bases: 5. Germline V CDR1 and CDR2: SGHRS, YFSETQ. The CDR3 covers 14 residues. The CDR3 nucleotides read TGCGCCAGCAGCCCAGGACAGGGAGATTCACCCCTCCACTTT. The encoded protein is CASSPGQGDSPLHF. Full variable domain (rest looked up from reference TRBV5-1 and TRBJ1-6): KAGVTQTPRYLIKTRGQQVTLSCSPISGHRSVSWYQQTPGQGLQFLFEYFSETQRNKGNFPGRFSGRQFSNSRSEMNVSTLELGDSALYLCASSPGQGDSPLHFGNGTRLTVT.

A single count supports this clone. This rearrangement joins TRBV19 to TRBJ2-3; maybe TRBD2 (5 bases). The length of the CDR3 is 15 residues. Germline V gives CDR1 LNHDA, CDR2 SQIVND (reference sequence). The V end was cut by 4 bases, the J end by 0 bases, with 11 bases between. This CDR3 reads CASSKASSSTDTQYF. For the CDR3, the DNA is TGTGCCAGTAGTAAGGCTAGCTCTAGCACAGATACGCAGTATTTT.

The chain links TRBV28 to TRBJ1-4; 9 nucleotides line up with TRBD1. V was pared by 7 bases and J by 7 bases, with 16 bases of the junction left unmatched. Per germline, CDR1 MDHEN and CDR2 SYDVKM. The CDR3 runs 17 residues. The CDR3 spells CASIGEPSGTGFEKLFF. The CDR3 DNA is TGTGCCAGCATCGGGGAACCCTCCGGGACAGGGTTTGAAAAACTGTTTTTT.

The chain links TRBV28 to TRBJ1-4, with 8 bases identical to TRBD1. The CDR3 consists of 16 residues. Trimming at V came to 7 bases and at J to 8 bases, leaving 15 bases not matched to a gene. Germline V CDR1 and CDR2: MDHEN, SYDVKM. CDR3 sequence reads: CASTTIGGQDEEKLFF. CDR3 in DNA: TGTGCCAGCACTACGATAGGGGGACAGGATGAAGAAAAACTGTTTTTT.

The rearrangement links TRBV13 to TRBJ2-7, with D possibly TRBD1 on 7 matching bases. Looked up from germline, CDR1 is PRHDT and CDR2 is FYEKMQ (reference sequence). V lost 3 bases to trimming and J lost 5 bases, with 17 bases between them. CDR3 size: 15 residues. This CDR3 reads CASSFLETGRHEQYF. The DNA for the CDR3 is TGTGCCAGCAGCTTTTTGGAGACAGGGAGGCACGAGCAGTACTTC.

In its sample, this clone was seen a few times. The genes are TRBV6-1 and TRBJ1-1; 8 bases are shared with TRBD1. The trim removed 7 bases at V and 4 bases at J, leaving 8 bases unmatched. CDR3 length: 14 amino acids. Germline V gene sequence: CDR1 MNHNS, CDR2 SASEGT. CDR3 nucleotide sequence: TGTGCCAGCAATACTCCGACAGGGGTCACTGAAGCTTTCTTT. This translates into CASNTPTGVTEAFF.